The 6 T cell receptor beta chains below come from one sample, sequenced in a study of shared clonotypes between healthy human individuals. Assay used: immunoSEQ multiplex PCR; TCRdb lists only in-frame clones, some missing. This table has some 2,000,000 clones, 95% appearing once. Source material: naive CD4+ T cells sorted from blood. As to subset: CD45RA+ positively selected. The receptor set was obtained from a man aged 18 to 30 in good health.

This chain joins TRBV29-1 and TRBJ2-5; D call uncertain. Trimming pared 4 bases from V and 2 bases from J, leaving 5 bases between. The CDR3 contains 11 residues. Germline V gives CDR1 SQVTM, CDR2 ANQGSEA. The CDR3 is CSVVLQETQYF. In DNA form, the CDR3 reads TGCAGCGTTGTTCTACAAGAGACCCAGTACTTC.

The CDR3 loop is CASSFRQGADTDTQYF. The CDR3 DNA follows: TGTGCCAGCAGCTTCAGACAGGGGGCTGACACAGATACGCAGTATTTT. V usage is TRBV5-6 and J usage is TRBJ2-3; TRBD1 agrees at 10 bases. Germline V gene sequence: CDR1 SGHDT, CDR2 YYEEEE. The CDR3 consists of 16 residues. V lost 2 bases to trimming and J lost 2 bases; unmatched junction nucleotides: 5.

This clone was counted once. The CDR3 region is CASAQTSGGSTDTQYF. For the CDR3, the DNA is TGTGCCAGCGCCCAGACTAGCGGGGGGAGCACAGATACGCAGTATTTT. The V gene is TRBV19, the J gene TRBJ2-3; 13 nucleotides align to TRBD2. J gave up 0 bases and V 9 bases, and 6 bases lay outside the gene matches. Per germline, CDR1 LNHDA and CDR2 SQIVND (reference sequence). The length of the CDR3 is 16 residues.

The rearrangement joins TRBV19 to TRBJ1-1, with a weak D call TRBD1 (5 bases). This CDR3 region has 14 residues. Germline V CDR1 and CDR2: LNHDA, SQIVND (reference sequence). Between the trimmed V and J ends, which lost 4 bases and 1 base, there was a span of 10 bases. In DNA, the CDR3 is TGTGCCAGTAGTACCTCGGGACCGAACACTGAAGCTTTCTTT. Its protein product is CASSTSGPNTEAFF.

The chain employs TRBV2 and TRBJ1-1; D may be TRBD1 (6 bases). The CDR3 has 15 amino acids. Per germline, CDR1 SNHLY and CDR2 FYNNEI. V was shortened by 8 bases and J by 3 bases, with 19 bases between the two germline ends. This CDR3 reads CASRGGAQGYTEAFF. The CDR3 DNA reads as TGTGCCAGCCGAGGGGGGGCGCAGGGGTACACTGAAGCTTTCTTT.

This chain connects TRBV29-1 to TRBJ2-7; a possible D gene is TRBD1 (6 bases). The V gene's germline CDR1 is SQVTM and CDR2 ANQGSEA. This CDR3 comprises 12 residues. V was clipped by 6 bases and J by 5 bases, with 14 bases between them. CDR3 DNA: TGCAGCGTGGAAACAGGGCCCCACGAGCAGTACTTC. Protein product: CSVETGPHEQYF.